The rows below give T cell receptor beta chains drawn from one sample of a study of shared clonotypes between healthy human individuals. The method was immunoSEQ multiplex PCR; TCRdb's version includes in-frame clones alone and lacks a portion of them. The table has more than 2 million clones, around 95% seen once. The sequencing sample was made of naive CD4+ T cells sorted from blood. Every receptor here comes from a man between 18 and 35 years old in good health. CDR3s include the opening cysteine and the closing phenylalanine or tryptophan. Fields, in order: J gene, D gene, clone size, V gene, CDR3 protein, CDR3 DNA. D genes are given only for firm matches. A row's size may be missing; if present it is once, few, many or a size class.

J gene: TRBJ2-5
D gene: .
clone size: .
V gene: TRBV11-2
CDR3 protein: CASSLGTLERETQYF
CDR3 DNA: TGTGCCAGCAGCTTAGGGACACTAGAAAGAGAGACCCAGTACTTC

J gene: TRBJ2-7
D gene: TRBD2
clone size: once
V gene: TRBV7-2
CDR3 protein: CASSNSGGYEQYF
CDR3 DNA: TGTGCCAGCAGTAATAGCGGGGGGTACGAGCAGTACTTC

J gene: TRBJ2-7
D gene: .
clone size: once
V gene: TRBV5-6
CDR3 protein: CASSTSYRDYEQYF
CDR3 DNA: TGTGCCAGCAGCACGTCCTACCGGGACTACGAGCAGTACTTC

J gene: TRBJ2-7
D gene: TRBD1
clone size: .
V gene: TRBV4-2
CDR3 protein: CASSHDLSWTGGEQYF
CDR3 DNA: TGTGCCAGCAGCCATGACCTTTCCTGGACAGGGGGCGAGCAGTACTTC

J gene: TRBJ2-7
D gene: TRBD2
clone size: .
V gene: TRBV10-3
CDR3 protein: CAISESRTSGIPSEQYF
CDR3 DNA: TGTGCCATCAGTGAGTCTCGGACTAGCGGCATACCCTCCGAGCAGTACTTC

J gene: TRBJ2-3
D gene: .
clone size: .
V gene: TRBV4-1
CDR3 protein: CASSLMAGSSTDTQYF
CDR3 DNA: TGCGCCAGCAGCCTAATGGCTGGATCTAGCACAGATACGCAGTATTTT

J gene: TRBJ2-3
D gene: .
clone size: .
V gene: TRBV6-1
CDR3 protein: CASSKQGGFGDTQYF
CDR3 DNA: TGTGCCAGCAGTAAACAGGGGGGGTTCGGCGATACGCAGTATTTT

J gene: TRBJ1-3
D gene: .
clone size: .
V gene: TRBV30
CDR3 protein: CAWGKKGGGNTIYF
CDR3 DNA: TGTGCCTGGGGGAAAAAAGGGGGAGGAAACACCATATATTTT

J gene: TRBJ2-7
D gene: .
clone size: .
V gene: TRBV27
CDR3 protein: CASSSLGTGYLAGPYEQYF
CDR3 DNA: TGTGCCAGCAGCTCATTGGGGACAGGGTATCTAGCGGGTCCCTACGAGCAGTACTTC

J gene: TRBJ1-2
D gene: .
clone size: .
V gene: TRBV7-9
CDR3 protein: CASSLEGGRSYGYTF
CDR3 DNA: TGTGCCAGCAGCTTAGAAGGGGGGCGAAGCTATGGCTACACCTTC

J gene: TRBJ2-3
D gene: TRBD2
clone size: .
V gene: TRBV10-3
CDR3 protein: CATGLAQDTQYF
CDR3 DNA: TGTGCCACCGGACTAGCGCAAGATACGCAGTATTTT

J gene: TRBJ1-2
D gene: TRBD1
clone size: .
V gene: TRBV12-5
CDR3 protein: CASGPTNGQGQEVDYGYTF
CDR3 DNA: TGTGCTAGTGGCCCTACAAACGGACAGGGGCAGGAAGTCGACTATGGCTACACCTTC

J gene: TRBJ1-2
D gene: .
clone size: .
V gene: TRBV5-1
CDR3 protein: CASSSPSGGHYGYTF
CDR3 DNA: TGCGCCAGCAGCTCGCCCTCGGGGGGTCACTATGGCTACACCTTC

J gene: TRBJ2-7
D gene: .
clone size: .
V gene: TRBV5-1
CDR3 protein: CASSLDGFSYEQYF
CDR3 DNA: TGCGCCAGCAGCTTGGACGGCTTTTCCTACGAGCAGTACTTC

J gene: TRBJ2-5
D gene: TRBD1
clone size: .
V gene: TRBV18
CDR3 protein: CASSPSKTGAQETQYF
CDR3 DNA: TGTGCCAGCTCACCTTCAAAGACAGGGGCCCAAGAGACCCAGTACTTC

J gene: TRBJ2-5
D gene: .
clone size: once
V gene: TRBV4-2
CDR3 protein: CASSQDKADGETQYF
CDR3 DNA: TGTGCCAGCAGCCAAGATAAAGCGGACGGAGAGACCCAGTACTTC

J gene: TRBJ1-5
D gene: TRBD1
clone size: .
V gene: TRBV7-6
CDR3 protein: CASSLGQGVNYQPQHF
CDR3 DNA: TGTGCCAGCAGCTTAGGTCAGGGGGTAAACTATCAGCCCCAGCATTTT

J gene: TRBJ2-3
D gene: TRBD2
clone size: .
V gene: TRBV12-5
CDR3 protein: CASGLVRGSLDTQYF
CDR3 DNA: TGTGCTAGTGGTTTGGTACGCGGGAGTTTGGATACGCAGTATTTT

J gene: TRBJ2-5
D gene: TRBD1
clone size: .
V gene: TRBV12-5
CDR3 protein: CASGIDRGGTQYF
CDR3 DNA: TGTGCTAGTGGTATCGACAGGGGGGGGACCCAGTACTTC

J gene: TRBJ1-3
D gene: .
clone size: .
V gene: TRBV30
CDR3 protein: CAWKANGNTIYF
CDR3 DNA: TGTGCCTGGAAAGCGAATGGAAACACCATATATTTT

J gene: TRBJ2-1
D gene: .
clone size: .
V gene: TRBV9
CDR3 protein: CASSTGLLREQFF
CDR3 DNA: TGTGCCAGCAGCACCGGACTCCTGAGGGAGCAGTTCTTC

J gene: TRBJ2-3
D gene: .
clone size: .
V gene: TRBV5-4
CDR3 protein: CASSDGTSTDTQYF
CDR3 DNA: TGTGCCAGCAGCGACGGGACCAGCACAGATACGCAGTATTTT

J gene: TRBJ1-2
D gene: .
clone size: .
V gene: TRBV28
CDR3 protein: CASSRQNYGYTF
CDR3 DNA: TGTGCCAGCAGTCGCCAAAACTATGGCTACACCTTC

J gene: TRBJ2-7
D gene: TRBD2
clone size: .
V gene: TRBV2
CDR3 protein: CASKLAGVSYEQYF
CDR3 DNA: TGTGCCAGCAAACTAGCGGGTGTTTCCTACGAGCAGTACTTC

J gene: TRBJ2-5
D gene: .
clone size: once
V gene: TRBV11-2
CDR3 protein: CASSLGRGTQYF
CDR3 DNA: TGTGCCAGCAGCCTGGGACGGGGGACCCAGTACTTC

J gene: TRBJ1-1
D gene: .
clone size: .
V gene: TRBV6-6
CDR3 protein: CASSSQENTEAFF
CDR3 DNA: TGTGCCAGCAGTTCTCAAGAGAACACTGAAGCTTTCTTT

J gene: TRBJ2-7
D gene: TRBD2
clone size: .
V gene: TRBV6-1
CDR3 protein: CASRVSGGTPYEQYF
CDR3 DNA: TGTGCCAGCAGGGTGAGCGGGGGGACTCCCTACGAGCAGTACTTC

J gene: TRBJ2-3
D gene: TRBD1
clone size: .
V gene: TRBV19
CDR3 protein: CASSARDRGRTDTQYF
CDR3 DNA: TGTGCCAGTAGTGCCCGGGACAGGGGGAGGACAGATACGCAGTATTTT

J gene: TRBJ1-2
D gene: .
clone size: .
V gene: TRBV6-1
CDR3 protein: CASRGAGVGDYGYTF
CDR3 DNA: TGTGCCAGCCGCGGCGCGGGAGTAGGTGACTATGGCTACACCTTC